These T cell receptor beta chains were read from a single sample in a study of tumor-infiltrating lymphocytes in oesophageal squamous cell carcinoma. TCRdb re-analysed the PCR reads in MiXCR, keeping a single row per CDR3 protein. The table shows more than 10,000 distinct CDR3 sequences, with approximately 58% occurring only once. The sequencing input was esophageal tumor tissue. These receptor sequences come from a female donor with esophageal squamous cell carcinoma. Each CDR3 is given with its conserved first and last residue. A D gene is named only where the DNA matches it firmly. Size values are once, few and many counts, or a class for expanded clones, and some rows have none.

CDR3: CASSTPTGTGGYEQYF
DNA: TGTGCCAGCAGCACCCCAACCGGGACAGGGGGCTACGAGCAGTACTTC
V: TRBV6-1
size: few
D: TRBD1
J: TRBJ2-7
length: 16

CDR3: CASSQPGLAGLEQYF
DNA: TGTGCCAGCAGTCAACCGGGACTAGCGGGACTCGAGCAGTACTTC
V: TRBV6-1
size: few
D: TRBD2
J: TRBJ2-7
length: 15

CDR3: CASSPWTVNTEAFF
DNA: TGTGCCAGCAGCCCATGGACGGTGAACACTGAAGCTTTCTTT
V: TRBV5-6
size: many
D: NA
J: TRBJ1-1
length: 14

CDR3: CASRRASGTDTQYF
DNA: TGTGCCAGCAGGAGGGCTAGCGGTACAGATACGCAGTATTTT
V: TRBV7-6
size: once
D: TRBD2
J: TRBJ2-3
length: 14

CDR3: CASSYAGFANTGELFF
DNA: TGTGCCAGCAGTTACGCAGGGTTCGCGAACACCGGGGAGCTGTTTTTT
V: TRBV6-6
size: many
D: NA
J: TRBJ2-2
length: 16

CDR3: CASSPDGGETQYF
DNA: TGTGCCAGCAGCCCCGACGGTGGAGAGACCCAGTACTTC
V: TRBV7-3
size: once
D: NA
J: TRBJ2-5
length: 13

CDR3: CASGPKAQYF
DNA: TGTGCCAGCGGACCGAAGGCCCAGTACTTC
V: TRBV7-2
size: NA
D: NA
J: TRBJ2-5
length: 10

CDR3: CASSPREGRGYEQYF
DNA: TGTGCCAGCAGCCCCCGGGAGGGGCGCGGCTACGAGCAGTACTTC
V: TRBV6-1
size: NA
D: TRBD2
J: TRBJ2-7
length: 15

CDR3: CASSLFRIGFYEQYF
DNA: TGTGCCAGCAGCTTATTTCGTATTGGTTTCTACGAGCAGTACTTC
V: TRBV11-2
size: few
D: NA
J: TRBJ2-7
length: 15

CDR3: CASSRTRQTSETQYF
DNA: TGTGCCAGCAGTAGGACGCGACAGACCAGCGAGACCCAGTACTTC
V: TRBV6-2/TRBV6-3
size: NA
D: NA
J: TRBJ2-5
length: 15

CDR3: CASSLALTGLHNEQFF
DNA: TGTGCCAGCAGCTTGGCCCTTACGGGGTTACACAATGAGCAGTTCTTC
V: TRBV5-5
size: medium-sized
D: NA
J: TRBJ2-1
length: 16

CDR3: CASTTLWENIQYF
DNA: TGTGCCAGCACCACCCTCTGGGAAAACATTCAGTACTTC
V: TRBV12-3/TRBV12-4
size: NA
D: NA
J: TRBJ2-4
length: 13

CDR3: CASSFGRGYEQYF
DNA: TGTGCCAGCAGTTTCGGCAGGGGTTACGAGCAGTACTTC
V: TRBV6-1
size: NA
D: NA
J: TRBJ2-7
length: 13

CDR3: CASSEGEGGWVAYNEQFF
DNA: TGTGCCAGCAGTGAAGGAGAAGGGGGGTGGGTGGCCTACAATGAGCAGTTCTTC
V: TRBV6-1
size: NA
D: NA
J: TRBJ2-1
length: 18

CDR3: CASTEILAGGSDTQYF
DNA: TGTGCCAGCACCGAAATTCTAGCGGGAGGATCGGATACGCAGTATTTT
V: TRBV28
size: NA
D: TRBD2
J: TRBJ2-3
length: 16

CDR3: CASSLWSSGASDYEQYF
DNA: TGTGCCAGCAGTTTATGGAGCTCAGGGGCTAGCGACTACGAGCAGTACTTC
V: TRBV28
size: NA
D: NA
J: TRBJ2-7
length: 17

CDR3: CASSPSGGGSDTQYF
DNA: TGTGCCAGCAGCCCCTCGGGAGGGGGCTCGGATACGCAGTATTTT
V: TRBV7-4
size: NA
D: NA
J: TRBJ2-3
length: 15

CDR3: CASSFPGWGQYF
DNA: TGTGCCAGCAGCTTCCCGGGCTGGGGGCAGTACTTC
V: TRBV7-2
size: NA
D: NA
J: TRBJ2-4
length: 12

CDR3: CASSIGLAGGQETQYF
DNA: TGTGCCAGCAGCATAGGACTAGCGGGAGGCCAAGAGACCCAGTACTTC
V: TRBV5-5
size: medium-sized
D: TRBD2
J: TRBJ2-5
length: 16

CDR3: CASSLTGYNEQFF
DNA: TGTGCCAGCAGCTTAACCGGGTACAATGAGCAGTTCTTC
V: TRBV7-3
size: few
D: NA
J: TRBJ2-1
length: 13

CDR3: CATHPPVWNTEAFF
DNA: TGTGCCACACATCCCCCGGTTTGGAACACTGAAGCTTTCTTT
V: TRBV6-1
size: NA
D: NA
J: TRBJ1-1
length: 14

CDR3: CASSHFRGGTDTQYF
DNA: TGTGCCAGCAGCCATTTTAGGGGAGGCACAGATACGCAGTATTTT
V: TRBV7-4
size: NA
D: NA
J: TRBJ2-3
length: 15

CDR3: CAIRRDSSNEQFF
DNA: TGTGCCATCAGACGGGACTCTTCGAATGAGCAGTTCTTC
V: TRBV10-3
size: NA
D: NA
J: TRBJ2-1
length: 13

CDR3: CASSLGLAGGETQYF
DNA: TGTGCCAGCAGTCTCGGGCTAGCCGGAGGAGAGACCCAGTACTTC
V: TRBV2
size: many
D: NA
J: TRBJ2-5
length: 15

CDR3: CASTALLGGWGDSPLHF
DNA: TGTGCCAGCACGGCGCTCCTCGGGGGCTGGGGGGATTCACCCCTCCACTTT
V: TRBV6-1
size: NA
D: NA
J: TRBJ1-6
length: 17

CDR3: CASSEGRHQETQYF
DNA: TGTGCCAGCAGCGAAGGACGGCACCAAGAGACCCAGTACTTC
V: TRBV7-3
size: NA
D: NA
J: TRBJ2-5
length: 14

CDR3: CASSLVGGSETQYF
DNA: TGTGCTAGCAGCTTAGTAGGGGGTTCAGAGACCCAGTACTTC
V: TRBV7-6
size: NA
D: NA
J: TRBJ2-5
length: 14

CDR3: CASRGAGRNEQYF
DNA: TGTGCCAGCCGGGGAGCAGGGAGAAACGAGCAGTACTTC
V: TRBV27
size: NA
D: NA
J: TRBJ2-7
length: 13

CDR3: CASSTGDSGANVLTF
DNA: TGTGCCAGCAGTACAGGGGACTCTGGGGCCAACGTCCTGACTTTC
V: TRBV7-2
size: NA
D: TRBD1
J: TRBJ2-6
length: 15

CDR3: CAISDLASGSTDTQYF
DNA: TGTGCCATCAGTGATTTGGCTAGCGGGAGCACAGATACGCAGTATTTT
V: TRBV10-3
size: NA
D: TRBD2
J: TRBJ2-3
length: 16

CDR3: CASSFYRDFQETQYF
DNA: TGTGCCAGCAGCTTCTACCGGGACTTCCAAGAGACCCAGTACTTC
V: TRBV7-6
size: NA
D: NA
J: TRBJ2-5
length: 15

CDR3: CASSLGYTEAFF
DNA: TGTGCCAGCAGCTTGGGGTACACTGAAGCTTTCTTT
V: TRBV7-2
size: NA
D: NA
J: TRBJ1-1
length: 12

CDR3: CISVPEPPTPRDYGYTF
DNA: NA
V: TRBV7-5
size: many
D: NA
J: TRBJ1-2
length: 17

CDR3: CASSFEERETQYF
DNA: TGTGCCAGCAGCTTCGAAGAGAGAGAGACCCAGTACTTC
V: TRBV7-8
size: once
D: NA
J: TRBJ2-5
length: 13

CDR3: CAISPPGLAGYNEQFF
DNA: TGTGCCATCAGCCCACCGGGACTAGCGGGATACAATGAGCAGTTCTTC
V: TRBV10-3
size: once
D: TRBD2
J: TRBJ2-1
length: 16

CDR3: CASSRYRSSYEQYF
DNA: TGTGCCAGCAGCCGCTACAGGAGCTCCTACGAGCAGTACTTC
V: TRBV7-2
size: NA
D: NA
J: TRBJ2-7
length: 14

CDR3: CASSPGQGAATYNEQFF
DNA: TGTGCCAGCAGTCCCGGACAGGGGGCGGCGACCTACAATGAGCAGTTCTTC
V: TRBV6-5
size: once
D: TRBD1
J: TRBJ2-1
length: 17

CDR3: CASSVNGGGYTF
DNA: TGTGCCAGCAGTGTCAACGGTGGGGGCTACACCTTC
V: TRBV12-3/TRBV12-4
size: NA
D: NA
J: TRBJ1-2
length: 12

CDR3: CASSSGTTRTDTQYF
DNA: TGTGCCAGCAGCTCCGGGACTACCCGCACAGATACGCAGTATTTT
V: TRBV7-2
size: NA
D: TRBD2
J: TRBJ2-3
length: 15

CDR3: CASSRYGRSYNEQFF
DNA: TGTGCCAGCAGCAGGTACGGGAGGTCTTACAATGAGCAGTTCTTC
V: TRBV7-2
size: NA
D: TRBD2
J: TRBJ2-1
length: 15

CDR3: CASSFVGHQQFF
DNA: TGTGCCAGCAGTTTTGTAGGCCATCAGCAGTTCTTC
V: TRBV12-3/TRBV12-4
size: NA
D: NA
J: TRBJ2-1
length: 12

CDR3: CASSLGGRLAITGELFF
DNA: TGTGCCAGCAGTCTCGGTGGGAGACTAGCGATCACCGGGGAGCTGTTTTTT
V: TRBV6-8
size: NA
D: TRBD2
J: TRBJ2-2
length: 17

CDR3: CASSLVGQVNQPQHF
DNA: TGTGCCAGCAGCTTAGTGGGACAGGTAAATCAGCCCCAGCATTTT
V: TRBV7-2
size: NA
D: TRBD1
J: TRBJ1-5
length: 15

CDR3: CASSPLQGAGGTQYF
DNA: TGTGCTAGCAGCCCGTTACAGGGGGCAGGGGGGACCCAGTACTTC
V: TRBV7-6
size: NA
D: TRBD1
J: TRBJ2-5
length: 15

CDR3: CASSQEGEYNEQFF
DNA: TGTGCCAGCAGCCAAGAGGGAGAGTACAATGAGCAGTTCTTC
V: TRBV14
size: NA
D: NA
J: TRBJ2-1
length: 14

CDR3: CASSVGQAITGELFF
DNA: TGTGCCAGCAGCGTAGGTCAGGCGATAACCGGGGAGCTGTTTTTT
V: TRBV9
size: NA
D: NA
J: TRBJ2-2
length: 15

CDR3: CASSFGQGAFF
DNA: TGTGCCAGCAGCTTTGGACAGGGGGCTTTCTTT
V: TRBV13
size: NA
D: TRBD1
J: TRBJ1-1
length: 11

CDR3: CSVVGVYGYTF
DNA: TGCAGCGTTGTAGGCGTCTATGGCTACACCTTC
V: TRBV29-1
size: NA
D: NA
J: TRBJ1-2
length: 11

CDR3: CASSLQGAGETQYF
DNA: TGTGCCAGCAGCCTACAGGGGGCTGGGGAGACCCAGTACTTC
V: TRBV7-3
size: NA
D: TRBD1
J: TRBJ2-5
length: 14

CDR3: CASNPSGTGNTIYF
DNA: TGTGCCAGCAACCCGTCGGGAACTGGAAACACCATATATTTT
V: TRBV12-3/TRBV12-4
size: NA
D: NA
J: TRBJ1-3
length: 14

CDR3: CASSEIPYEQYF
DNA: TGTGCCAGCAGTGAAATCCCCTACGAGCAGTACTTC
V: TRBV12-3/TRBV12-4
size: NA
D: NA
J: TRBJ2-7
length: 12

CDR3: CASSFSSNQPQHF
DNA: TGTGCCAGCAGTTTCTCCTCAAATCAGCCCCAGCATTTT
V: TRBV28
size: NA
D: NA
J: TRBJ1-5
length: 13

CDR3: CASSFTGQGSYEQYF
DNA: TGCGCCAGCAGCTTTACGGGACAGGGGAGCTACGAGCAGTACTTC
V: TRBV5-1
size: medium-sized
D: TRBD1
J: TRBJ2-7
length: 15